These 23 T cell receptor beta chains share one sample of origin, sequenced in a study of T-cell reconstitution after alpha-beta-depleted transplantation in children. Preparation of the TCRbeta library was carried out with unique molecular identifiers. TCRdb processed the PCR reads anew with MiXCR; each CDR3 protein has one entry. This table has around 960,000 distinct CDR3 sequences, about 29% appearing once. Source: PBMCs, mostly from graft donor cells, taken 360 days after TCRalphabeta/CD19-depleted stem cell transplant. These receptors all stem from a boy younger than two who had a stem cell transplant for SCID, so the T cells may come from the graft donor.

This clonotype is a singleton in its sample. The chain joins TRBV12-3 or TRBV12-4 to TRBJ1-2, with TRBD1 matching over 7 bases. The CDR3 totals 13 residues. V dropped 4 bases and J dropped 8; count of bases not matched to a gene: 7. The CDR3 is CASSSNRGEGYTF. In DNA form, the CDR3 reads TGTGCCAGCAGTTCTAACAGGGGCGAGGGCTACACCTTC.

The rearrangement joins TRBV12-3 or TRBV12-4 to TRBJ1-1; 11 bases are a match to TRBD1. The CDR3 is 14 amino acids. Unmatched junction bases numbered 0, after V lost 6 bases and J lost 0 bases. CDR3: CASRDRGLNTEAFF. CDR3 in DNA: TGTGCCAGCAGGGACAGGGGGCTGAACACTGAAGCTTTCTTT.

The chain recombines TRBV28 with TRBJ1-5, with TRBD1 as a possible D gene (6 bases). Germline assignment: CDR1 MDHEN and CDR2 SYDVKM. The CDR3 extends over 14 amino acids. Trimming took 8 bases from V and 0 from J, leaving 11 bases between them. The CDR3 is CASHTGTSNQPQHF. The DNA of the CDR3 is TGTGCCAGCCATACAGGGACTAGCAATCAGCCCCAGCATTTT.

A few counts support this clonotype. This chain uses TRBV12-3 or TRBV12-4 with TRBJ2-5; TRBD1 is a possible D gene (5 bases). The CDR3 spans 14 residues. The ends were cut back, 1 base at V and 4 bases at J, with 10 bases in the middle. CDR3 sequence reads: CASSLDRFRETQYF. CDR3 bases: TGTGCCAGCAGTTTAGACAGGTTTCGAGAGACCCAGTACTTC.

V and J are TRBV6-4 and TRBJ2-1; the D gene is possibly TRBD1 (6 bases). From germline, CDR1 is MRHNA and CDR2 SNTAGT. The ends were cut back, 8 bases at V and 9 bases at J, with 17 bases in the middle. This CDR3 is built from 13 residues. The CDR3 sequence: CASGPQQGGEQFF. The CDR3 bases are TGTGCCAGCGGCCCACAACAGGGTGGTGAGCAGTTCTTC.

This clonotype was observed a few times. V and J are TRBV11-2 and TRBJ2-2; possibly TRBD1 for D (5 bases). Germline V CDR1 and CDR2: SGHAT, FQNNGV. Trimming took off 4 bases at V and 0 bases at J, with 21 bases between the two ends. The CDR3 consists of 19 residues. Here the CDR3 DNA reads TGTGCCAGCAGCTCCCTCCCCCGGGTAGGGGATTCGAACACCGGGGAGCTGTTTTTT. Translating gives CASSSLPRVGDSNTGELFF.

This clonotype turned up a few times. V is TRBV7-3 and J is TRBJ1-2; D is ambiguous. CDR3 length: 16 residues. Germline CDR1 reads SGHTA; CDR2 reads FQGTGA. The V end lost 1 base, the J end lost 0 bases, and 12 bases lay between the germline ends. DNA of the CDR3: TGTGCCAGCAGCTTAATAGCCCGCGGCGCTAACTATGGCTACACCTTC. Its translation: CASSLIARGANYGYTF. The entire variable domain, with the rest obtained from reference TRBV7-3 and TRBJ1-2, is as follows: GAGVSQTPSNKVTEKGKYVELRCDPISGHTALYWYRQSLGQGPEFLIYFQGTGAADDSGLPNDRFFAVRPEGSVSTLKIQRTERGDSAVYLCASSLIARGANYGYTFGSGTRLTVV.

This clonotype was seen a few times. J is TRBJ2-6 and V is TRBV4-1; D uncertain. Germline V gene lookup returns CDR1 MGHRA and CDR2 YSYEKL. V lost 3 bases to trimming and J lost 0 bases, with 15 bases between them. CDR3 length: 18 residues. CDR3 in amino acids: CASSHPRFQVSGANVLTF. CDR3 in DNA: TGCGCCAGCAGCCACCCCAGGTTCCAGGTCTCTGGGGCCAACGTCCTGACTTTC.

The rearrangement joins TRBV30 to TRBJ2-7; no clear D gene. Germline V gene lookup returns CDR1 GTSNPN and CDR2 SVGIG (reference sequence). V lost 0 bases and J lost 2, with 11 bases in between. This CDR3 comprises 14 residues. CDR3: CAWSVLHSPYEQYF. The CDR3 nucleotides read TGTGCCTGGAGTGTACTACATTCCCCCTACGAGCAGTACTTC. Full variable domain (outside the CDR3, taken from reference TRBV30 and TRBJ2-7): SQTIHQWPATLVQPVGSPLSLECTVEGTSNPNLYWYRQAAGRGLQLLFYSVGIGQISSEVPQNLSASRPQDRQFILSSKKLLLSDSGFYLCAWSVLHSPYEQYFGPGTRLTVT.

The genes are TRBV6-5 and TRBJ1-2; maybe TRBD1 (5 bases). The CDR3 sequence is 15 residues long. Germline V lookup: CDR1 MNHEY, CDR2 SVGAGI. With 0 bases removed from V and 2 bases from J, the gap between germline ends came to 10 bases. CDR3 loop: CASSYSNQGNYGYTF. The CDR3 nucleotides read TGTGCCAGCAGTTACTCGAACCAGGGAAACTATGGCTACACCTTC.

V is TRBV20-1 and J is TRBJ2-7; perhaps TRBD1 as D (6 bases). Trimming shortened V by 6 bases and J by 3 bases, and 18 bases separated the two germline ends. The CDR3 length is 14 residues. Germline-derived CDR1 and CDR2 are DFQATT and SNEGSKA (reference sequence). CDR3 bases: TGCAGTGCAGTACAGGGTTCGGGAAACTACGAGCAGTACTTC. It codes for CSAVQGSGNYEQYF.

There are a few counts of this clonotype. The chain recombines TRBV20-1 with TRBJ2-1, with 8 bases matching TRBD2. CDR1 and CDR2 (germline): DFQATT, SNEGSKA (reference sequence). The CDR3 runs to 14 residues. Unmatched junction bases numbered 9, after V lost 5 bases and J lost 6 bases. The CDR3, as DNA: TGCAGTGCTGAAAGCGGGGGCCTTGGCAATGAGCAGTTCTTC. It translates to CSAESGGLGNEQFF.

V and J are TRBV30 and TRBJ1-2, with D hard to call. Looked up from germline, CDR1 is GTSNPN and CDR2 is SVGIG (reference sequence). This CDR3 spans 14 amino acids. The germline V and J ends were trimmed by 2 bases and 1 base, with 11 bases remaining between them. CDR3: CAWSRAGFNYGYTF. CDR3 DNA: TGTGCCTGGAGTCGAGCAGGCTTTAACTATGGCTACACCTTC.

The chain recombines TRBV5-1 with TRBJ1-1, with 7 positions matching TRBD1. V dropped 5 bases and J dropped 0; count of bases not matched to a gene: 7. This CDR3 is built from 15 residues. Germline V lookup: CDR1 SGHRS, CDR2 YFSETQ. Here the CDR3 DNA reads TGCGCCAGCAGAGCTCTGGACAGGATGAACACTGAAGCTTTCTTT. Encoded protein: CASRALDRMNTEAFF. The variable domain in full, with the rest retrieved from reference TRBV5-1 and TRBJ1-1, is KAGVTQTPRYLIKTRGQQVTLSCSPISGHRSVSWYQQTPGQGLQFLFEYFSETQRNKGNFPGRFSGRQFSNSRSEMNVSTLELGDSALYLCASRALDRMNTEAFFGQGTRLTVV.

The chain employs TRBV12-3 or TRBV12-4 and TRBJ2-5; the D call may be TRBD1 or TRBD2 (5 bases each). The CDR3 runs to 18 residues. Between the trimmed V and J ends, which lost 0 bases and 0 bases, there was a span of 17 bases. In DNA, the CDR3 is TGTGCCAGCAGTTTAGCGTCCGGGGCAGGAGAACACCAAGAGACCCAGTACTTC. Encoded protein: CASSLASGAGEHQETQYF.

The CDR3 DNA reads TGTGCCAGCAGCTTGCTGAGGACGTGGCAGTTCTTC. Translated: CASSLLRTWQFF. The genes are TRBV5-6 and TRBJ2-1; D not certain. CDR1 and CDR2 (germline): SGHDT, YYEEEE. This CDR3 is 12 amino acids long. V lost 1 base and J lost 12, with 11 bases in between.

This clonotype was counted only a few times. The chain links TRBV29-1 to TRBJ2-5, with D possibly being TRBD2 (7 bases). Germline V gene lookup returns CDR1 SQVTM and CDR2 ANQGSEA. The CDR3 spans 13 residues. V shed 4 bases and J shed 4 bases, with 13 bases lying between them. CDR3 protein: CSVVAGAIETQYF. The CDR3 nucleotides read TGCAGCGTTGTCGCGGGGGCCATAGAGACCCAGTACTTC.

This chain joins TRBV6-2 or TRBV6-3 and TRBJ2-5; possibly TRBD2 for D (6 bases). The CDR3 contains 12 residues. Trimming shortened V by 10 bases and J by 3 bases, and 12 bases separated the two germline ends. Germline CDR1 reads MNHEY; CDR2 reads SVGEGT. This chain's CDR3 is CATSRREETQYF. The CDR3, as DNA: TGTGCCACCTCCAGGAGGGAAGAGACCCAGTACTTC.

The V gene is TRBV27, the J gene TRBJ1-5; D is perhaps TRBD1 (5 bases). V lost 0 bases to trimming and J lost 3 bases, with 9 bases between them. Germline V CDR1 and CDR2: MNHEY, SMNVEV (reference sequence). There are 15 residues in the CDR3. CDR3 DNA sequence: TGTGCCAGCAGTTTATCGCGGGGCCTCAATCAGCCCCAGCATTTT. Translated, it gives CASSLSRGLNQPQHF.

The chain links TRBV5-1 to TRBJ2-5; D possibly corresponds to TRBD1 (5 bases). CDR3 length: 14 amino acids. Trimming shortened V by 6 bases and J by 0 bases, and 12 bases separated the two germline ends. The germline CDR1 and CDR2 sequences are SGHRS and YFSETQ. The CDR3 reads CASNWTPYQETQYF. CDR3 sequence (DNA): TGCGCCAGCAATTGGACACCCTACCAAGAGACCCAGTACTTC.

The chain carries TRBV5-1 and TRBJ1-2, with D maybe TRBD1 (6 bases). Germline V CDR1 and CDR2: SGHRS, YFSETQ. This CDR3 is built from 14 residues. Between the trimmed V and J ends, which lost 1 base and 1 base, there was a span of 8 bases. The CDR3 region is CASSLHRDNYGYTF. CDR3 nucleotide sequence: TGCGCCAGCAGCTTGCACAGGGATAACTATGGCTACACCTTC.

In its sample, this clonotype was seen many times. The rearrangement joins TRBV9 to TRBJ2-3; D gene unclear. V was shortened by 0 bases and J by 4 bases, with 12 bases between the two germline ends. This CDR3 has 15 amino acids. Germline V CDR1 and CDR2: SGDLS, YYNGEE. The CDR3 bases are TGTGCCAGCAGCGTAGTAGGATTTGCTCCAGATACGCAGTATTTT. Translated: CASSVVGFAPDTQYF.

Only a few counts were recorded for this clonotype. This sequence joins TRBV29-1 and TRBJ1-1, with D tentatively TRBD1 (6 bases). This CDR3 region has 13 residues. Trimming took off 6 bases at V and 2 bases at J, with 13 bases between the two ends. Germline V gene data show CDR1 as SQVTM and CDR2 as ANQGSEA. The CDR3 loop is CSVRRDKNTEAFF. The CDR3 nucleotides are TGCAGCGTCCGAAGGGACAAAAACACTGAAGCTTTCTTT.